This is a list of T cell receptor beta chains from one sample in a study of T cell responses to AZD1222 COVID-19 vaccine. The method was immunoSEQ multiplex PCR; TCRdb's version includes in-frame clones alone and lacks a portion of them. The data show about 100,000 clones, about 89% seen once. This specimen consisted of peripheral blood, obtained on day 0 of MenACWY control vaccination. Every receptor here comes from an adult in good health. CDR3s include the opening cysteine and the closing phenylalanine or tryptophan. D genes are given only for firm matches. A clone size is listed for some rows: how often the clone was seen (once, few, many), or a class if it is expanded.

D: TRBD2; V: TRBV29-1; size: NA; J: TRBJ2-5; DNA: TGCAGCGTTGAAGGCGGGGGGGCCCTAGAGACCCAGTACTTC; CDR3: CSVEGGGALETQYF
D: NA; V: TRBV6-5; size: NA; J: TRBJ2-4; DNA: TGTGCCAGCGGCGGCTCCGCCAAAAACATTCAGTACTTC; CDR3: CASGGSAKNIQYF
D: NA; V: TRBV11-2; size: NA; J: TRBJ2-3; DNA: TGTGCCAGCAGACATAGACCGTACACAGATACGCAGTATTTT; CDR3: CASRHRPYTDTQYF
D: NA; V: TRBV6-5; size: NA; J: TRBJ1-2; DNA: TGTGCCAGCAGACCGTCAGGGGACGATGGCTACACCTTC; CDR3: CASRPSGDDGYTF
D: NA; V: TRBV28; size: NA; J: TRBJ1-6; DNA: TGTGCCAGCAGAACCCCGGAGGGCAATTCACCCCTCCACTTT; CDR3: CASRTPEGNSPLHF
D: NA; V: TRBV9; size: few; J: TRBJ2-1; DNA: TGTGCCAGCACCCAAACAGGCCTAGCTCCTTACAATGAGCAGTTCTTC; CDR3: CASTQTGLAPYNEQFF
D: NA; V: TRBV9; size: NA; J: TRBJ1-5; DNA: TGTGCCAGCAGTCGGGGCCTAGGGGGCAATCAGCCCCAGCATTTT; CDR3: CASSRGLGGNQPQHF
D: NA; V: TRBV4-3; size: NA; J: TRBJ2-3; DNA: TGCGCCAGCAGCCAAGGGGCTCTCGACACAGATACGCAGTATTTT; CDR3: CASSQGALDTDTQYF
D: TRBD2; V: TRBV7-9; size: NA; J: TRBJ2-3; DNA: TGTGCCAGCAGCTCACGGGGGGACGGGTACACAGATACGCAGTATTTT; CDR3: CASSSRGDGYTDTQYF
D: TRBD1; V: TRBV28; size: NA; J: TRBJ1-1; DNA: TGTGCCAGCAGTTCTCCCGACAGGGCGAACACTGAAGCTTTCTTT; CDR3: CASSSPDRANTEAFF
D: NA; V: TRBV7-8; size: NA; J: TRBJ1-6; DNA: TGTGCCAGCAGCTTATTGGGGGATTCACCCCTCCACTTT; CDR3: CASSLLGDSPLHF
D: TRBD1; V: TRBV18; size: NA; J: TRBJ2-7; DNA: TGTGCCAGCTCACCTTTCGACAGGGAAACGGAGCAGTACTTC; CDR3: CASSPFDRETEQYF
D: NA; V: TRBV24-1; size: NA; J: TRBJ2-3; DNA: TGTGCCACCAGTGATGGGATCGATACGCAGTATTTT; CDR3: CATSDGIDTQYF
D: NA; V: TRBV7-9; size: NA; J: TRBJ2-4; DNA: TGTGCCACCAGTGGGTTATCAGCCAAAAACATTCAGTACTTC; CDR3: CATSGLSAKNIQYF
D: NA; V: TRBV11-3; size: NA; J: TRBJ1-2; DNA: TGTGCCAGCCCGGGAAGGAGGAACAACTATGGCTACACCTTC; CDR3: CASPGRRNNYGYTF
D: TRBD1; V: TRBV2; size: NA; J: TRBJ1-1; DNA: TGTGCCAGCAGAGAATCAGGGGGCACTGAAGCTTTCTTT; CDR3: CASRESGGTEAFF
D: NA; V: TRBV11-3; size: NA; J: TRBJ2-1; DNA: TGTGCCAGCAGCAAACAGGCGTGGGGCAATGAGCAGTTCTTC; CDR3: CASSKQAWGNEQFF
D: NA; V: TRBV2; size: NA; J: TRBJ2-1; DNA: TGTGCCAGCAGTGTGCAGGGTCCACCGCGCAATGAGCAGTTCTTC; CDR3: CASSVQGPPRNEQFF
D: NA; V: TRBV7-8; size: once; J: TRBJ2-1; DNA: TGTGCCAGCACCGAGAGGCGTCCCTACAATGAGCAGTTCTTC; CDR3: CASTERRPYNEQFF
D: TRBD1; V: TRBV4-3; size: NA; J: TRBJ1-5; DNA: TGCGCCAGCAGCCAAGAATACAGGGGGCAGCCCCAGCATTTT; CDR3: CASSQEYRGQPQHF
D: TRBD1; V: TRBV18; size: NA; J: TRBJ1-2; DNA: TGTGCCAGCTCACCACTTGGGACAGATAACTATGGCTACACCTTC; CDR3: CASSPLGTDNYGYTF
D: TRBD2; V: TRBV7-9; size: NA; J: TRBJ2-5; DNA: TGTGCCAGCAGTTCTCAGGAGGCTAGCGGGGGCCGGGTAAGAGAGACCCAGTACTTC; CDR3: CASSSQEASGGRVRETQYF
D: TRBD2; V: TRBV12-5; size: NA; J: TRBJ2-2; DNA: TGTGCTAGTGGTTCTTCCGCTAGCGGGAGGGCCGGGGAGCTGTTTTTT; CDR3: CASGSSASGRAGELFF
D: NA; V: TRBV19; size: NA; J: TRBJ1-5; DNA: TGTGCCGGGGGAAGGGGAACACGAAATCAGCCCCAGCATTTT; CDR3: CAGGRGTRNQPQHF
D: TRBD1; V: TRBV6-6; size: few; J: TRBJ1-3; DNA: TGTGCCAGCAGTTTGGAGGGGGCGTGGGGAAACACCATATATTTT; CDR3: CASSLEGAWGNTIYF
D: NA; V: TRBV9; size: NA; J: TRBJ1-1; DNA: TGTGCCAGCAAGGGGGATGGTGCTGAAGCTTTCTTT; CDR3: CASKGDGAEAFF
D: NA; V: TRBV30; size: NA; J: TRBJ1-6; DNA: TGTGCCTGGACCGGGGGGGCGCGGAGTAATTCACCCCTCCACTTT; CDR3: CAWTGGARSNSPLHF
D: NA; V: TRBV7-8; size: NA; J: TRBJ1-2; DNA: TGTGCCAGCAGCTTAGGGGAGCTCTATGGCTACACCTTC; CDR3: CASSLGELYGYTF
D: NA; V: TRBV7-2; size: NA; J: TRBJ2-5; DNA: TGTGCCAGCACCTTGCCGACGAGGCAAGAGACCCAGTACTTC; CDR3: CASTLPTRQETQYF
D: TRBD1; V: TRBV6-5; size: NA; J: TRBJ1-3; DNA: TGTGCCAGCAGTTACAGGGGGACAGGGGGAAACACCATATATTTT; CDR3: CASSYRGTGGNTIYF